Listed below are T cell receptor beta chains from one sample, sequenced in a study of blood T cell repertoires in COVID-19. Sequencing was performed with immunoSEQ multiplex PCR; in TCRdb, only in-frame clones are kept and a portion is missing. The sample lists roughly 91,000 clones, around four fifths occurring once. Sequenced input: peripheral blood. Every receptor here comes from a man between 70 and 80 years old with acute or convalescent COVID-19. Both conserved end residues are part of each CDR3. The D gene is left open where the match is weak. Part of the rows lack a size; the others show once, few, many or a class for expanded clones.

j_call	d_call	clone_size	v_call	cdr3_length	cdr3_nt	cdr3_aa
TRBJ1-1	TRBD1	.	TRBV19	17	TGTGCCAGTAGTATAGACGCTGGGACAGGCCTCAACACTGAAGCTTTCTTT	CASSIDAGTGLNTEAFF
TRBJ2-7	.	.	TRBV19	11	TGTGCCAGTAGTATGAGGAACGAGCAGTACTTC	CASSMRNEQYF
TRBJ1-4	.	.	TRBV5-1	16	TGCGCCAGCAGCACTGGAGTCGGAAGGAACGGTGAAAAACTGTTTTTT	CASSTGVGRNGEKLFF
TRBJ2-2	TRBD1	.	TRBV5-1	14	TGCGCCAGCAGTTGGGACAGGGCTACCGGGGAGCTGTTTTTT	CASSWDRATGELFF
TRBJ1-5	.	.	TRBV5-1	14	TGCGCCAGCAGCCCGGGACAATCGAATCAGCCCCAGCATTTT	CASSPGQSNQPQHF
TRBJ2-3	.	.	TRBV7-9	14	TGTGCCAGCAGCTCGCGGGGTAGCACAGATACGCAGTATTTT	CASSSRGSTDTQYF
TRBJ2-1	TRBD1	.	TRBV4-1	15	TGCGCCAGCAGCCGGGGACAGGGGGCGACCAATGAGCAGTTCTTC	CASSRGQGATNEQFF
TRBJ2-1	.	.	TRBV6-1	14	TGTGCCAGCAGTGAGCGTGACTACTACAATGAGCAGTTCTTC	CASSERDYYNEQFF
TRBJ2-3	.	.	TRBV5-1	14	TGCGCCAGCAGCTTGGCTGCTACCACAGATACGCAGTATTTT	CASSLAATTDTQYF
TRBJ1-2	.	.	TRBV3-1/TRBV3-2	13	TGTGCCAGCAGTTCGAACAGAAACTATGGCTACACCTTC	CASSSNRNYGYTF
TRBJ2-1	.	few	TRBV11-2	14	TGTGCCAGCAGCTTCAGAACAGGATACAATGAGCAGTTCTTC	CASSFRTGYNEQFF
TRBJ1-2	.	.	TRBV27	13	TGTGCCAGCAGTTTTACAGGGTGGGGTGGCTACACCTTC	CASSFTGWGGYTF
TRBJ1-5	.	.	TRBV28	13	TGTGCCAGCAGTCGGACAGCCAATCAGCCCCAGCATTTT	CASSRTANQPQHF
TRBJ1-2	TRBD1	.	TRBV5-4	14	TGTGCCAGCAGCTCGAGGACAGGCGATTATGGCTACACCTTC	CASSSRTGDYGYTF
TRBJ2-1	TRBD1	.	TRBV7-8	16	TGTGCCAGCAGTATTCCGGGACAGGGAATGTCCGGTGAGCAGTTCTTC	CASSIPGQGMSGEQFF
TRBJ1-4	.	.	TRBV5-6	14	TGTGCCAGCAGCTCTCAGGGATTTAATGAAAAACTGTTTTTT	CASSSQGFNEKLFF
TRBJ1-3	.	.	TRBV29-1	15	TGCAGCGTTGAAGACCCGATGGGGAGAGGAAACACCATATATTTT	CSVEDPMGRGNTIYF
TRBJ2-5	.	.	TRBV4-1	17	TGCGCCAGCAGCCAAGATATCCGGCAGGGAGGAGGGGAGACCCAGTACTTC	CASSQDIRQGGGETQYF
TRBJ1-2	.	few	TRBV30	14	TGTGCCTGGAGCACCGGGACTTATCACTATGGCTACACCTTC	CAWSTGTYHYGYTF
TRBJ1-4	.	few	TRBV12-3/TRBV12-4	13	TGTGCCAGCAGGTCAGGACAGAATGAAAAACTGTTTTTT	CASRSGQNEKLFF
TRBJ2-7	.	once	TRBV11-2	14	TGTGCCAGCAGCTTAAGTGCTTCGGGTTACGAGCAGTACTTC	CASSLSASGYEQYF
TRBJ2-3	.	.	TRBV3-1/TRBV3-2	14	TGTGCCAGCAGCCAAGGGCTAGCCAAGGATACGCAGTATTTT	CASSQGLAKDTQYF
TRBJ1-1	.	.	TRBV30	14	TGTGCCTGCCCCAGAGGGCGTTTGAACACTGAAGCTTTCTTT	CACPRGRLNTEAFF
TRBJ1-2	.	.	TRBV28	13	TGTGCCAGCAGGCAGTCAGGGCGAGATGGCTACACCTTC	CASRQSGRDGYTF
TRBJ2-1	.	many	TRBV27	15	TGTGCCAGCAGTTTATCCCAGGGGAGTTTGACTGAGCAGTTCTTC	CASSLSQGSLTEQFF
TRBJ2-3	TRBD2	.	TRBV4-1	17	TGCGCCAGCAGCCTCACGGGGACTAGCGGGGGGTGGGATACGCAGTATTTT	CASSLTGTSGGWDTQYF
TRBJ2-3	.	.	TRBV10-1	14	TGCGCCAGCAGTGAGGCAAGCGCGGAAGATACGCAGTATTTT	CASSEASAEDTQYF
TRBJ1-2	TRBD1	.	TRBV30	11	TGTGCCTGGGGACAGGGTTATGGCTACACCTTC	CAWGQGYGYTF
TRBJ1-1	TRBD1	.	TRBV15	14	TGTGCCACCAGCAGTGGAGGGGGCAGGACTGAAGCTTTCTTT	CATSSGGGRTEAFF
TRBJ1-4	TRBD1	.	TRBV6-5	12	TGTGCCAGCACAGGGGGCAGGGAAAAACTGTTTTTT	CASTGGREKLFF
TRBJ2-4	.	.	TRBV19	14	TGTGCCAGTACCCCCGAGGCTCGGGGGAACATTCAGTACTTC	CASTPEARGNIQYF
TRBJ2-1	.	few	TRBV27	14	TGTGCCAGCAGTTCACTACCCTCCATCAATGAGCAGTTCTTC	CASSSLPSINEQFF
TRBJ1-2	TRBD1	.	TRBV2	14	TGTGCCAGCAGTAGGGACAGACAAATCTATGGCTACACCTTC	CASSRDRQIYGYTF
TRBJ2-2	TRBD2	.	TRBV7-6	17	TGTGCCAGCAGCAGCCTCTCTAGCGGGGTCTCCACCGGGGAGCTGTTTTTT	CASSSLSSGVSTGELFF
TRBJ1-2	TRBD1	.	TRBV7-9	13	TGTGCCAGCAGCTCTGGACAGGGTTATGGCTACACCTTC	CASSSGQGYGYTF
TRBJ2-7	TRBD1	.	TRBV7-6	15	TGTGCCAGCAGCTTAACAGGGGGGAGCTCCTACGAGCAGTACTTC	CASSLTGGSSYEQYF
TRBJ2-5	TRBD1	.	TRBV5-4	15	TGTGCCAGCAGCTTGGGGGACAGGGGGCGAGAGACCCAGTACTTC	CASSLGDRGRETQYF
TRBJ1-2	.	.	TRBV6-5	13	TGTGCCAGCAAAAGGGGAACTAACTATGGCTACACCTTC	CASKRGTNYGYTF
TRBJ2-7	.	once	TRBV30	15	TGTGCCTGGAGTCCCTTCCGGGACATCCTCTACGAGCAGTACTTC	CAWSPFRDILYEQYF
TRBJ1-2	TRBD1	.	TRBV4-1	13	TGCGCCAGCACCCAGACAGGGGCTCATGGCTACACCTTC	CASTQTGAHGYTF
TRBJ1-1	.	.	TRBV9	14	TGTGCCAGCAGCGCAGAGGGGGAAGGAACTGAAGCTTTCTTT	CASSAEGEGTEAFF
TRBJ2-7	TRBD1	.	TRBV28	13	TGTGCCGTGGGGCAGGGGGCAATCTACGAGCAGTACTTC	CAVGQGAIYEQYF
TRBJ2-5	.	.	TRBV5-4	13	TGTGCCAGCAGCTCCATGCGGCAAGAGACCCAGTACTTC	CASSSMRQETQYF
TRBJ2-1	.	.	TRBV10-1	13	TGCGCCCCAACCCAGGGGAGCTACAATGAGCAGTTCTTC	CAPTQGSYNEQFF
TRBJ1-1	TRBD1	few	TRBV29-1	14	TGCAGCGTTGAACGGGGACAGGGGTACACTGAAGCTTTCTTT	CSVERGQGYTEAFF
TRBJ1-5	.	.	TRBV19	16	TGTGCCAGTAGTATAGCGATTCGAAGGGGCGGTCAGCCCCAGCATTTT	CASSIAIRRGGQPQHF
TRBJ2-3	TRBD2	once	TRBV7-9	18	TGTGCCAGCAGCCTAGGGACTAGCGGGGGTCAACCGGGAGATACGCAGTATTTT	CASSLGTSGGQPGDTQYF
TRBJ2-2	.	.	TRBV11-3	12	TGTGCCAGCAGCTCCCGAGCCGGGGAGCTGTTTTTT	CASSSRAGELFF
TRBJ1-3	.	few	TRBV5-1	15	TGCGCCACAGCAGTGGGAACAGGGTCCGGAAACACCATATATTTT	CATAVGTGSGNTIYF
TRBJ2-1	TRBD2	.	TRBV7-3	17	TGTGCCAGCAGCTCCCACCCGACTAGCGGGGGGGGTAGTGAGCAGTTCTTC	CASSSHPTSGGGSEQFF
TRBJ1-3	.	.	TRBV4-1	16	TGCGCCAGCAGCCAAGATCCCGGAGGTTATGGAAACACCATATATTTT	CASSQDPGGYGNTIYF
TRBJ1-4	.	once	TRBV27	14	TGTGCCAGCAGTTTACAGGGAACTAATGAAAAACTGTTTTTT	CASSLQGTNEKLFF
TRBJ1-5	.	.	TRBV6-1	15	TGTGCCAGCAGTGAAGAATGGGGGGGGGATCAGCCCCAGCATTTT	CASSEEWGGDQPQHF
TRBJ1-2	.	.	TRBV7-9	12	TGTGCCAGCAGCCCCCCAGATTATGGCTACACCTTC	CASSPPDYGYTF
TRBJ1-2	.	.	TRBV10-2	12	TGCGCCAGCAGTGACGGTAGTCCTGGCTACACCTTC	CASSDGSPGYTF
TRBJ2-3	.	.	TRBV11-3	14	TGTGCCAGCAGCTCAGGGGCGGGCACAGATACGCAGTATTTT	CASSSGAGTDTQYF